This T cell receptor (beta chain) was captured by sequencing in a study of PD-L1 blockade in urothelial cancer. Overall study context: The researchers analyzed blood 3 weeks (second dose) and 6 weeks after treatment start. Peripheral blood specimens exhibited a median yield of 141,255 T cells.

Specified time point: pretreatment peripheral blood. What went into each PCR as a spike was synthetic TCR analog templates. Assay: immunoSEQ multiplex PCR; the TCRdb copy retains only in-frame clones and omits some. The repertoire includes roughly 45,000 clones, approximately 80% of them detected once, and about 16% sits in the top ten. This receptor was taken from a man aged 60-69 years with urothelial cancer. The sample in question was PBMCs, obtained around atezolizumab (anti-PD-L1) treatment.

CDR3 nucleotides: TGTGCCAGCAGCGCTCTAGGAGGAGGGGACGAGCAGTACTTC. Its translation: CASSALGGGDEQYF. The chain employs TRBV2 and TRBJ2-7; the D gene is possibly TRBD2 (6 bases). The CDR3 is 14 residues long. Germline lookup yields CDR1 SNHLY and CDR2 FYNNEI. The ends were cut back, 6 bases at V and 5 bases at J, with 17 bases in the middle.